Listed here is a single T cell receptor (beta chain). Using immunoSEQ multiplex PCR, the repertoire was profiled, and TCRdb retains in-frame clones only, with some absent. The data show about 140,000 clones, around 80% seen once. The CDR3 contains 13 residues. CDR1 and CDR2 from the germline V gene are LNHDA and SQIVND (reference sequence). Trimming left V 2 bases short and J 5 bases short, with 9 bases between. The data were obtained in a study of blood T cell repertoires in COVID-19. The chain joins TRBV19 to TRBJ2-5; D possibly corresponds to TRBD1 (5 bases). The TCR comes from a woman under 30 who had been exposed to COVID-19. The specimen was PBMCs or T cells enriched from blood (not recorded which). The CDR3 spells CASSISGRETQYF. For the CDR3, the DNA is TGTGCCAGTAGTATATCAGGGCGGGAGACCCAGTACTTC. Full variable domain (outside the CDR3, taken from reference TRBV19 and TRBJ2-5): DGGITQSPKYLFRKEGQNVTLSCEQNLNHDAMYWYRQDPGQGLRLIYYSQIVNDFQKGDIAEGYSVSREKKESFPLTVTSAQKNPTAFYLCASSISGRETQYFGPGTRLLVL.